These 8 T cell receptor beta chains were sequenced from one sample in a study of PD-1 and CTLA-4 blockade in melanoma. Sequencing was performed with immunoSEQ multiplex PCR; in TCRdb, only in-frame clones are kept and a portion is missing. The data show more than 25,000 clones, with roughly 89% seen just once and over 6.5% held by the top ten. The sample consisted of CD8+ T cells from peripheral blood, taken before anti-PD-1 treatment. The receptors here all came from a human donor with melanoma.

V gene TRBV4-1 combines with J gene TRBJ2-7, with 9 bases that match TRBD2. After removal of 1 base from V and 1 base from J, the junction contained 8 bases not matched to a gene. CDR3 length equals 17 residues. Germline CDR1 is MGHRA and CDR2 is YSYEKL. CDR3 sequence: CASSQVTVSGGSYEQYF. CDR3 nucleotides: TGCGCCAGCAGCCAAGTGACCGTTAGCGGGGGTTCCTACGAGCAGTACTTC.

The chain employs TRBV6-6 and TRBJ2-7; TRBD2 aligns across 7 bases. The CDR3 runs 14 residues. V was pared by 5 bases and J by 3 bases, with 7 bases of the junction left unmatched. Germline V lookup: CDR1 MNHNY, CDR2 SVGAGI (reference sequence). CDR3 sequence: CASSVTSRIYEQYF. The CDR3 DNA is TGTGCCAGCAGTGTGACTAGCCGGATCTACGAGCAGTACTTC.

Points on this clone: One end of the junction is discordant with germline, which a read error may explain. This sequence joins TRBV7-2 and TRBJ1-2; 7 bases align to TRBD1. Germline values: CDR1 SGHTA, CDR2 FQGNSA. This CDR3 comprises 14 residues. The DNA for the CDR3 is TGTGCCAGCAGCGGGACAGACATAAACTATGGCTACACTTTC. Its translation is CASSGTDINYGYTF. The whole variable domain, remainder taken from reference TRBV7-2 and TRBJ1-2, is GAGVSQSPSNKVTEKGKDVELRCDPISGHTALYWYRQSLGQGLEFLIYFQGNSAPDKSGLPSDRFSAERTGGSVSTLTIQRTQQEDSAVYLCASSGTDINYGYTFGSGTRLTVV.

V and J are TRBV5-4 and TRBJ2-7; no definite D call. V lost 4 bases, J lost 4 bases, and 12 bases lay in between. CDR3 length: 13 residues. Germline V gives CDR1 SGHNT, CDR2 YYREEE (reference sequence). CDR3 nucleotides: TGTGCCAGCAGCACCTTCCTAGATTACGAGCAGTACTTC. Amino acid sequence: CASSTFLDYEQYF. The full variable domain, with the rest looked up from reference TRBV5-4 and TRBJ2-7, is ETGVTQSPTHLIKTRGQQVTLRCSSQSGHNTVSWYQQALGQGPQFIFQYYREEENGRGNFPPRFSGLQFPNYSSELNVNALELDDSALYLCASSTFLDYEQYFGPGTRLTVT.

The chain uses TRBV5-4 and TRBJ2-5; D possibly uses TRBD1 or TRBD2 (6 bases each). Germline values: CDR1 SGHNT, CDR2 YYREEE (reference sequence). The CDR3 runs to 15 residues. V was cut by 4 bases and J by 0 bases, with 13 bases left in between. The CDR3 loop reads CASSLRGAYQETQYF. Written as DNA, the CDR3 is TGTGCCAGCAGCCTGAGGGGGGCGTACCAAGAGACCCAGTACTTC.

This chain links TRBV25-1 with TRBJ1-1, with no clear D. CDR1 is MGHDK, CDR2 SYGVNS, per germline. Trimming removed 4 bases from V and 3 bases from J, with 12 bases in between. The CDR3 runs 14 residues. The CDR3 spells CASSGYIRDTEAFF. The CDR3, as DNA: TGTGCCAGCAGTGGATACATCCGGGACACTGAAGCTTTCTTT.

This rearrangement joins TRBV6-5 to TRBJ1-1; D is unclear. V lost 0 bases to trimming and J lost 1 base, with 9 bases between them. Germline values: CDR1 MNHEY, CDR2 SVGAGI. The CDR3 sequence is 15 residues long. CDR3: CASSYSETQNTEAFF. Written as DNA, the CDR3 is TGTGCCAGCAGTTACTCGGAAACACAGAACACTGAAGCTTTCTTT.

This rearrangement joins TRBV9 to TRBJ2-3; 7 nucleotides line up with TRBD1. V trimming: 3 bases; J trimming: 5 bases; junction bases outside the gene matches: 6. This CDR3 is built from 14 residues. CDR1 and CDR2 (germline): SGDLS, YYNGEE. CDR3 in DNA: TGTGCCAGCAGCGCCGACAGGGCAAGAGATACGCAGTATTTT. Encoded protein: CASSADRARDTQYF.